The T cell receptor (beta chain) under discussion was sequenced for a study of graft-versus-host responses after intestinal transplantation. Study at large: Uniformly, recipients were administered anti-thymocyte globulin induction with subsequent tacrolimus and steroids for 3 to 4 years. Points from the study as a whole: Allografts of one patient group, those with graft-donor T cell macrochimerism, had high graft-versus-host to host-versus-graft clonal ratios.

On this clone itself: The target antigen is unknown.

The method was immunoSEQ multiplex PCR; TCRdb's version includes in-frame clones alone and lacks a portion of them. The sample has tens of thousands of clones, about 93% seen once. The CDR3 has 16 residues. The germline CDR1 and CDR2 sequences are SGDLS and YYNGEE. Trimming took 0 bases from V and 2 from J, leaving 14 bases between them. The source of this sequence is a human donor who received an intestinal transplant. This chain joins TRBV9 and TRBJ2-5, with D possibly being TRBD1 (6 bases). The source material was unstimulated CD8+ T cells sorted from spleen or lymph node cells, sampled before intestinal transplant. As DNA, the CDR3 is TGTGCCAGCAGCGTAGGGACAGTCCTCACGCAAGAGACCCAGTACTTC. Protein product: CASSVGTVLTQETQYF.